A selection of T cell receptor beta chains follows, all from one sample in a study of T cell changes during pregnancy in multiple sclerosis. The method was immunoSEQ multiplex PCR; TCRdb's version includes in-frame clones alone and lacks a portion of them. The table has around 41,000 clones, approximately 90% seen once. Sequencing was performed on CD4+ T cells from peripheral blood mononuclear cells, taken in the third trimester of pregnancy. The receptors originated from a female donor in good health, enrolled as a control in a pregnancy study. The CDR3 runs from the conserved cysteine through the conserved F or W. The D gene is left open where the match is weak. Clone size appears in some rows only: once, few, many, or a class for an expanded clone.

v_gene	j_gene	abundance	d_gene	CDR3nt	CDR3aa
TRBV15	TRBJ2-2	-	-	TGTGCCACCAGCAGAGATGGCCTAGTTACCGGGGAGCTGTTTTTT	CATSRDGLVTGELFF
TRBV27	TRBJ1-2	-	TRBD1	TGTGCCAGCAGTTTATCGCGGGACAGTACTATCTATGGCTACACCTTC	CASSLSRDSTIYGYTF
TRBV5-1	TRBJ2-4	-	-	TGCGCCAGCAGCTTGGACGAAGGAGTACAGTACTTC	CASSLDEGVQYF
TRBV11-1	TRBJ2-4	-	TRBD1	TGTGCCAGCCGCCCCTTGGCAGGGGGCGGTGAAAACATTCAGTACTTC	CASRPLAGGGENIQYF
TRBV9	TRBJ1-5	once	TRBD1	TGTGCCAGCAGCCCGACAGGGAATTATCAGCCCCAGCATTTT	CASSPTGNYQPQHF
TRBV6-6	TRBJ2-7	-	TRBD2	TGTGCCAGCAGTTACTCCGCCGGGACTAAGTCCTACGAGCAGTACTTC	CASSYSAGTKSYEQYF
TRBV19	TRBJ2-3	-	TRBD2	TGTGCCAGTAGTATGGGCCCGGCGGGAGGATCGGCAGATACGCAGTATTTT	CASSMGPAGGSADTQYF
TRBV29-1	TRBJ2-7	-	TRBD1	TGCAGCGTACCCGCGTCGACAGGGTTCCCCTACGAGCAGTACTTC	CSVPASTGFPYEQYF
TRBV2	TRBJ2-2	-	TRBD1	TGTGCCAGCAACACCGGGGGCAGGGGGCTTGCAAGCGGGGAGCTGTTTTTT	CASNTGGRGLASGELFF
TRBV18	TRBJ1-1	-	-	TGTGCCAGCTCACCAAGGGTCGCTGAGGGCTCTGAAGCTTTCTTT	CASSPRVAEGSEAFF
TRBV7-6	TRBJ1-5	-	TRBD1	TGTGCCAGCAGCTTAGGACCCACAGGGGTTGAGCAGCCCCAGCATTTT	CASSLGPTGVEQPQHF
TRBV5-1	TRBJ2-1	-	-	TGCGCCAGCAGCCAATCGAGAAATGAGCAGTTCTTC	CASSQSRNEQFF
TRBV27	TRBJ2-7	-	-	TGTGCCAGCAGTTTATATGCCGGACAAGCTTACGAGCAGTACTTC	CASSLYAGQAYEQYF
TRBV30	TRBJ2-1	-	-	TGTGCCTGGAGCTCAGGGCCCGTAGAGTCGTTCTTC	CAWSSGPVESFF
TRBV18	TRBJ2-1	-	-	TGTGCCAGCTCACCAGGGCGCTCCTACAATGAGCAGTTCTTC	CASSPGRSYNEQFF
TRBV30	TRBJ1-1	-	-	TGTGCCTGGAGTGTACTCCACCCAAGCGGGGAAGCTTTCTTT	CAWSVLHPSGEAFF
TRBV5-1	TRBJ2-7	-	TRBD1	TGCGCCAGCAGCTTGCAGACAGGGGTTTCCTACGAGCAGTACTTC	CASSLQTGVSYEQYF
TRBV7-2	TRBJ1-2	-	-	TGTGCCAGCAGCTCTAGACCCCAGGGAACAGCTTATGGCTACACCTTC	CASSSRPQGTAYGYTF
TRBV30	TRBJ1-2	-	-	TGTGCCTGGGAGAGGGGGAGGGTTGGCTACACCTTC	CAWERGRVGYTF
TRBV18	TRBJ2-7	-	-	TGTGCCAGCTCACCCAGGGCCTCCTACGAGCAGTACTTC	CASSPRASYEQYF
TRBV7-8	TRBJ1-3	-	TRBD1	TGTGCCAGCAGCTCGCGACAGGGGGCAGGAGGAAACACCATATATTTT	CASSSRQGAGGNTIYF
TRBV29-1	TRBJ1-1	-	TRBD1	TGCAGCGTTGAGACAGGGGGCTGGACTGAAGCTTTCTTT	CSVETGGWTEAFF
TRBV5-6	TRBJ1-3	-	-	TGTGCCAGCAGCCAGTTAGGGGGGGTCTCTGGAAACACCATATATTTT	CASSQLGGVSGNTIYF
TRBV9	TRBJ2-2	-	-	TGTGCCAGCAGCGTAGCTGTAGTACCAGGATTTACGAACACCGGGGAGCTGTTTTTT	CASSVAVVPGFTNTGELFF
TRBV7-2	TRBJ2-1	-	-	TGTGCCAGCAGCCCCTTCCAGGGCAATGAGCAGTTCTTC	CASSPFQGNEQFF
TRBV30	TRBJ1-3	-	-	TGTGCCTGGAGTGTTCGGGGCTCTGGAAACACCATATATTTT	CAWSVRGSGNTIYF
TRBV5-6	TRBJ2-3	-	-	TGTGCCAGCAGCTTAGTCGGTAGCACAGATACGCAGTATTTT	CASSLVGSTDTQYF
TRBV6-1	TRBJ2-1	-	TRBD1	TGTGCCAGCAGCTCCGACAGGGGGCGCTACAATGAGCAGTTCTTC	CASSSDRGRYNEQFF
TRBV27	TRBJ1-6	once	-	TGTGCCAGCAGTCTAAGGGGTCGGAGCTCCTATAATTCACCCCTCCACTTT	CASSLRGRSSYNSPLHF
TRBV5-6	TRBJ2-1	-	TRBD2	TGTGCCAGCAGCTTCTGGTGGGGGGGGACCTACAATGAGCAGTTCTTC	CASSFWWGGTYNEQFF
TRBV2	TRBJ2-1	-	TRBD2	TGTGCCAGCAGTGAGCAGCGGGGGGGTTACAATGAGCAGTTCTTC	CASSEQRGGYNEQFF
TRBV5-6	TRBJ1-2	-	TRBD1	TGTGCCAGCAGCTTCAGACAGGGGGCTAACTATGGCTACACCTTC	CASSFRQGANYGYTF
TRBV14	TRBJ2-5	once	-	TGTGCCAGCAGGACCCTAGCAGGAGAGACCCAGTACTTC	CASRTLAGETQYF
TRBV5-1	TRBJ2-1	-	-	TGCGCCAGCAGCTTACAGTTCAGCTCCTACAATGAGCAGTTCTTC	CASSLQFSSYNEQFF
TRBV30	TRBJ1-2	-	-	TGTGCCTGGGGTCAGAGTTGGGCCTCCGACTACACCTTC	CAWGQSWASDYTF
TRBV27	TRBJ2-1	-	-	TGTGCCAGCAGTCCCGCCTACAATGAGCAGTTCTTC	CASSPAYNEQFF
TRBV7-2	TRBJ2-1	-	-	TGTGCCAGCAGCTTAGGAGGGTCGGTCCGGGGCAATGAGCAGTTCTTC	CASSLGGSVRGNEQFF
TRBV19	TRBJ1-1	-	-	TGTGCCAGTACCAGGGGCTTAGGCACTGAAGCTTTCTTT	CASTRGLGTEAFF
TRBV25-1	TRBJ1-2	-	TRBD1	TGTGCCAGCAGTGAATCAGGGGGCCGCTATGGCTACACCTTC	CASSESGGRYGYTF
TRBV9	TRBJ2-3	once	TRBD1	TGTGCCAGCAGCGTAGCGCCAGGGACAGGGGGCTCGGAAGCGACGCAGTATTTT	CASSVAPGTGGSEATQYF
TRBV5-1	TRBJ1-3	-	TRBD1	TGCGCCAGCAGCCCGACAGGGTTTCCTGGAAACACCATATATTTT	CASSPTGFPGNTIYF
TRBV6-1	TRBJ1-2	-	-	TGTGCCAGCAGGCCGAAGGTGGAGGATGGCTACACCTTC	CASRPKVEDGYTF
TRBV5-4	TRBJ1-4	-	TRBD1	TGTGCCAGCAGCGCACAACAGGGGATTAATGAAAAACTGTTTTTT	CASSAQQGINEKLFF
TRBV30	TRBJ2-2	-	-	TGTGCCTGGAGTGAAACCGCCCGGCGGTACGGGGAGCTGTTTTTT	CAWSETARRYGELFF
TRBV2	TRBJ2-2	-	TRBD1	TGTGCCAGCAGTGCCACCGGACAGGCTGTCACCGGGGAGCTGTTTTTT	CASSATGQAVTGELFF
TRBV5-1	TRBJ2-7	-	TRBD2	TGCGCCAGCAGCTTGGCCGGGACTAGTATCTACGAGCAGTACTTC	CASSLAGTSIYEQYF
TRBV5-6	TRBJ1-6	-	-	TGTGCCAGCAGCCGCTTGGACAGTTCACCCCTCCACTTT	CASSRLDSSPLHF
TRBV27	TRBJ2-7	-	-	TGTGCCAGCAGCCCGCGGTGGGGGGGGGCATACGAGCAGTACTTC	CASSPRWGGAYEQYF